This T cell receptor (beta chain) derives from a study of blood T cell repertoires in COVID-19. Background on the study: Samples of COVID-19 (acute and convalescent) were obtained from the United States, Italy and Spain. The cDNA or gDNA used as material had been derived from T cells, B-cell-depleted T cells, or PBMCs.

This clone was detected only once. Some clones are missing from TCRdb's copy, which holds only in-frame ones; the method was immunoSEQ multiplex PCR. The data hold some 93,000 clones, with 70% to 80% observed a single time. In germline, CDR1 is SNHLY, CDR2 FYNNEI. Trimming cost V 5 bases and J 0 bases, with 7 bases left between them. The CDR3 totals 13 residues. This clonotype was obtained from a human donor in a cohort sampled during active COVID-19. This chain uses TRBV2 with TRBJ2-5; no firm D call. The sequencing sample was made of peripheral blood. CDR3 in amino acids: CASSMGHQETQYF. In DNA, the CDR3 is TGTGCCAGCAGTATGGGCCACCAAGAGACCCAGTACTTC.